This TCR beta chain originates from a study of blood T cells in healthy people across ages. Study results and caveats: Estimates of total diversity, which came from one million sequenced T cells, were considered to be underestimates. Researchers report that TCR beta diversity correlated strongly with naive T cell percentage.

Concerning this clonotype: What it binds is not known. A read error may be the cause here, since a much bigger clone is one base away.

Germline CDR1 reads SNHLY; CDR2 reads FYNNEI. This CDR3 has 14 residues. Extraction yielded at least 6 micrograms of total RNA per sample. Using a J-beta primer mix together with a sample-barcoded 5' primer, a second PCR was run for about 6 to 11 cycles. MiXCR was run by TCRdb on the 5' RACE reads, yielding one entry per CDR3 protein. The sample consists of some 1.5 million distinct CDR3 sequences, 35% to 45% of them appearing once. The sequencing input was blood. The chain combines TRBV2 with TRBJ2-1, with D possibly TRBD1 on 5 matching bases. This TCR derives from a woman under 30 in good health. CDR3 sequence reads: CASSDRASYDEQFF. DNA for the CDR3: TGTGCCAGCAGTGACAGGGCCTCCTACGATGAGCAGTTCTTC.